A selection of T cell receptor beta chains follows, all from one sample in a study of healthy donors' naive CD4 and CD8 T cells. TCRdb passed the reads through MiXCR, listing each CDR3 protein once. In the table there are about 180,000 distinct CDR3 sequences, around three quarters of which are singletons. The sequencing sample was made of naive CD4+ and CD8+ T cells sorted from blood, pooled from several donors. The receptors here all came from a pool of human donors in good health; the sample pools cells from several healthy donors. Each CDR3 is given without its conserved first and last residue.

TRBJ2-7,TRBV18,ASSPEGLGEQY
TRBJ2-1,TRBV5-4,ASSLVADNEQF
TRBJ2-2,TRBV11-2,ASSLTTDGELF
TRBJ1-1,TRBV6-5,ASSYGGLLRWGGTF
TRBJ2-1,TRBV29-1,SVGQSSYNEQF
TRBJ1-2,TRBV15,ATSRWQGEGYT
TRBJ2-3,TRBV19,ASSPRDSNTDTQY
TRBJ2-5,TRBV11-2,ASSPNGGQETQY
TRBJ2-5,TRBV6-5,ASSPKGTQY
TRBJ2-3,TRBV15,ATSRAGDTQY
TRBJ1-2,TRBV4-2,ASSQDGGQGANGYT
TRBJ2-1,TRBV29-1,SVRRNEQF
TRBJ2-1,TRBV19,ASSWDSLGNEQF
TRBJ1-1,TRBV29-1,SVVHIEAF
TRBJ1-1,TRBV19,ASSETGQGNTEAF
TRBJ2-3,TRBV27,ASSSSGQSTDTQY
TRBJ2-3,TRBV10-3,AISESRVDSTQY
TRBJ1-2,TRBV29-1,SVAHGRRRVA
TRBJ1-1,TRBV13,ASSLGRYGNMNTEAF
TRBJ2-7,TRBV27,ASSPWTGGSYEQY
TRBJ2-3,TRBV29-1,SAGRSSSTDTQY
TRBJ1-2,TRBV6-5,ASSYYGEGYGYT
TRBJ1-1,TRBV19,ASRPGQGFTEAF
TRBJ2-5,TRBV12-3/TRBV12-4,ASSRGTSGRSQETQY
TRBJ2-7,TRBV29-1,SVTPQRSSYEQY
TRBJ1-2,TRBV20-1,SARSGGRGGGYT
TRBJ2-5,TRBV29-1,SVEYGRQETQY
TRBJ2-7,TRBV4-2,ASSQDPDGYEQY
TRBJ2-1,TRBV19,ASSMGPDNEQF
TRBJ1-6,TRBV12-3/TRBV12-4,ASSLRGQGNNSPLH
TRBJ2-1,TRBV27,ATGPGTSGRIEQF
TRBJ1-1,TRBV15,ATSREVGNTEAF